This T cell receptor (beta chain) was sequenced during a study of blood T cells in healthy people across ages. Study background: Template switching captured about one barcoded beta molecule per two T cells.

A second PCR of about 7 to 12 cycles used a sample-barcoded 5' primer and a J-beta primer mix. TCRdb processed the 5' RACE reads anew with MiXCR; each CDR3 protein has one entry. The sample has more than 500,000 distinct CDR3 sequences; around 27% are singletons. This clonotype was recorded a few times. The CDR3 extends over 14 amino acids. Germline-derived CDR1 and CDR2 are SQVTM and ANQGSEA. This same sample was also part of a study on T cells of mothers and their children.

The gene calls are TRBV29-1 and TRBJ2-5, with 11 bases matching TRBD2. The J call may be in error: the DNA end matches TRBJ2-7 better. The receptor comes from a boy younger than 10 in good health. Sequences were obtained from blood. The DNA for the CDR3 is TGCAGCGTTGTTAGCGGGAGGGCCATCTACGAGCAGTACTTC. Translated: CSVVSGRAIYEQYF.